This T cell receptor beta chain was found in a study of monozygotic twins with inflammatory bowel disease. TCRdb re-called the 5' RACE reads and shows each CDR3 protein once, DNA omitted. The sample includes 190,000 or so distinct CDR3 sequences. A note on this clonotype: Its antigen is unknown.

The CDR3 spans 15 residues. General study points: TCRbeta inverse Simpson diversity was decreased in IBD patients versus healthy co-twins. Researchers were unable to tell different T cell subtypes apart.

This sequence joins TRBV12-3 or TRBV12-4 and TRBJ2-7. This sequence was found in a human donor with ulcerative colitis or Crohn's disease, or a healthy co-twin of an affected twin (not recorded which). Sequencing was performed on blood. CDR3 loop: CASSLASSDHYEQYF.